This T cell receptor (beta chain) was identified in a study of T cells in localized non-small cell lung cancer. A note on this clone: The antigen is undetermined.

Clones were sequenced by immunoSEQ multiplex PCR, and TCRdb holds only the in-frame ones, with some missing. The sample includes over 35,000 clones, under 90% seen only once; the top ten take about 7%. Per germline, CDR1 MGHDK and CDR2 SYGVNS. V was clipped by 3 bases and J by 2 bases, with 14 bases between them. The CDR3 is made up of 15 amino acids. Study-wide results and caveats: In adjacent lung, a median roughly 56 of the top 100 tumor clones were found. There was an association of higher blood T cell density with longer overall survival. Exceeding tumor, uninvolved adjacent lung had the highest T cell clonality.

The sample consisted of peripheral blood mononuclear cells, taken before any cancer treatment. This receptor was obtained from an older male donor with stage II lung adenocarcinoma. The chain has TRBV25-1 and TRBJ2-7; D may correspond to TRBD1 or TRBD2 (6 bases each). As DNA, the CDR3 is TGTGCCAGCAGTGATGGAGGGGGAGTAACCTACGAGCAGTACTTC. It yields the protein CASSDGGGVTYEQYF.